The 10 T cell receptor beta chains below were found in one sample sequenced in a study of blood T cells in healthy people across ages. Using a J-beta primer mix together with a sample-barcoded 5' primer, a second PCR was run for about 6 to 11 cycles. TCRdb ran MiXCR on the 5' RACE reads and lists one entry per CDR3 protein. Here the sample spans around 1.1 million distinct CDR3 sequences, more than 30% being singletons. Sequencing was carried out using blood. These receptors originate from a man aged 18 to 30 in good health.

The rearrangement uses TRBV3-1 and TRBJ2-3; 11 nucleotides match TRBD2. Germline V gene sequence: CDR1 LGHDT, CDR2 YNNKEL (reference sequence). V lost 1 base to trimming and J lost 2 bases; unmatched junction nucleotides: 2. This CDR3 region has 16 residues. The CDR3 here is CASSQGLAGTTDTQYF. As DNA, the CDR3 is TGTGCCAGCAGCCAAGGACTAGCGGGGACCACAGATACGCAGTATTTT.

This clonotype was detected a few times. The V and J genes are TRBV2 and TRBJ2-1; D gene uncertain. The J call is uncertain, as TRBJ2-7 better fits the DNA end. The CDR3 spans 13 residues. In germline, CDR1 is SNHLY, CDR2 FYNNEI. The CDR3 sequence is CATGRLSYNEQYF. The CDR3 nucleotides read TGTGCCACCGGACGCCTCTCCTACAATGAGCAGTACTTC.

CDR3 amino acids: CATSSNLDGAKNIQYF. The CDR3 region has the DNA TGTGCCACCAGCAGTAACTTGGACGGAGCCAAAAACATTCAGTACTTC. The chain combines TRBV15 with TRBJ2-4; D is unresolved. This CDR3 region has 16 residues. Germline CDR1 LNHNV, CDR2 YYDKDF (reference sequence). V was clipped by 3 bases and J by 0 bases, with 12 bases between them.

This sequence joins TRBV6-2 or TRBV6-3 and TRBJ1-5; D gene uncertain. The germline CDR1 and CDR2 sequences are MNHEY and SVGEGT. Trimming stripped 10 bases from V and 0 bases from J, with 25 bases between. There are 18 residues in the CDR3. The CDR3 region is CANRRGIRREYSNQPQHF. CDR3 bases: TGTGCCAACAGAAGAGGGATAAGACGGGAGTATAGCAATCAGCCCCAGCATTTT.

V gene TRBV4-1 combines with J gene TRBJ2-1; 15 bases agree with TRBD2. The CDR3 runs to 16 residues. V was pared by 3 bases and J by 8 bases, with 5 bases of the junction left unmatched. Germline CDR1 MGHRA, CDR2 YSYEKL. The CDR3 here is CASSQKGLAGGYEQFF. The CDR3 coding sequence is TGCGCCAGCAGCCAGAAGGGACTAGCGGGGGGATATGAGCAGTTCTTC.

This clonotype was detected ten times or more. Here the CDR3 DNA reads TGCGCCAGCAGCCAAGGTAGTGAAGCTTTCTTT. Protein product: CASSQGSEAFF. The chain carries TRBV4-1 and TRBJ1-1; D unclear. The V end was cut by 1 base, the J end by 7 bases, with 4 bases between. Germline V gives CDR1 MGHRA, CDR2 YSYEKL. The CDR3 has 11 amino acids.

The table lists this clonotype with a few counts. The rearrangement uses TRBV5-1 and TRBJ1-4; D is undetermined. CDR3 size: 13 residues. CDR1 and CDR2 from the germline V gene are SGHRS and YFSETQ. Trimming cost V 6 bases and J 0 bases, with 6 bases left between them. CDR3 bases: TGCGCCAGCAAGGGTGCAACTAATGAAAAACTGTTTTTT. Translating gives CASKGATNEKLFF. The complete variable domain, with remaining parts taken from reference TRBV5-1 and TRBJ1-4, reads KAGVTQTPRYLIKTRGQQVTLSCSPISGHRSVSWYQQTPGQGLQFLFEYFSETQRNKGNFPGRFSGRQFSNSRSEMNVSTLELGDSALYLCASKGATNEKLFFGSGTQLSVL.

This clonotype was seen a few times. The rearrangement uses TRBV7-2 and TRBJ2-3; 10 bases are a match to TRBD2. Germline CDR1 SGHTA, CDR2 FQGNSA. The CDR3 extends over 17 amino acids. The J segment lost 4 bases and the V segment lost 6 bases, leaving 13 bases of the junction unmatched. This CDR3 reads CASSYSGGPRTSDTQYF. The CDR3 DNA is TGTGCCAGCAGTTATAGCGGGGGGCCACGCACATCAGATACGCAGTATTTT.

The sample holds a few counts of this clonotype. The J gene is TRBJ2-3, the V gene TRBV7-2; either TRBD1 or TRBD2 may fit D (5 bases each). CDR1 is SGHTA and CDR2 is FQGNSA in the germline V gene. V gave up 10 bases and J gave up 1 base, with 18 bases separating them. CDR3 size: 15 residues. Here the CDR3 reads CATSGRDGGTDTQYF. For the CDR3, the DNA is TGTGCCACCTCAGGGAGAGACGGGGGCACAGATACGCAGTATTTT.

This clonotype was detected only a few times. V is TRBV4-1 and J is TRBJ2-1; D is perhaps TRBD1 or TRBD2 (6 bases each). V was clipped by 1 base and J by 7 bases, with 14 bases between them. The CDR3 has 15 amino acids. Germline CDR1 MGHRA, CDR2 YSYEKL. For the CDR3, the DNA is TGCGCCAGCAGCCAAGCCGGGGGCCGGTCGAATGAGCAGTTCTTC. Encoded protein: CASSQAGGRSNEQFF.